There are a few counts of the clone carrying this T cell receptor (beta chain). Per the germline V gene, CDR1 is MGHRA and CDR2 is YSYEKL. V was cut by 4 bases and J by 5 bases, with 17 bases left in between. The CDR3 consists of 15 residues. TCRdb fed the 5' RACE reads into MiXCR, producing one record per CDR3 protein. The sample holds 500,000 to 650,000 distinct CDR3 sequences, less than 20% seen once. These data originate in a study of T cells after yellow fever vaccination. This specimen was PBMCs, taken more than 4 days after the first yellow fever vaccination. This sequence joins TRBV4-1 and TRBJ2-5; either TRBD1 or TRBD2 may fit D (5 bases each). The sequence derives from a man younger than 35 who received the YFV17D yellow fever vaccine. CDR3 in DNA: TGCGCCAGCAGCCCAGAGGACACGGGGCGGGAGACCCAGTACTTC. Amino acids: CASSPEDTGRETQYF.